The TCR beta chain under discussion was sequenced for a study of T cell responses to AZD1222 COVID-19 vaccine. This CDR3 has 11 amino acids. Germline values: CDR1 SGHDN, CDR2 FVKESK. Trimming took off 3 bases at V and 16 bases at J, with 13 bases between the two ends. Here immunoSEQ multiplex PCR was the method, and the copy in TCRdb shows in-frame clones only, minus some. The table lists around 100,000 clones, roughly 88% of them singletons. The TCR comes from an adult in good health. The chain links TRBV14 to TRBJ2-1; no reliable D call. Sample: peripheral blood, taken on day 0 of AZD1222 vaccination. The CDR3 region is CASSHDWLVFF. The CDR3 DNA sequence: TGTGCCAGCAGCCACGACTGGCTTGTATTCTTC. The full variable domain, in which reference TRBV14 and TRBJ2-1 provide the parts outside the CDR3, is EAGVTQFPSHSVIEKGQTVTLRCDPISGHDNLYWYRRVMGKEIKFLLHFVKESKQDESGMPNNRFLAERTGGTYSTLKVQPAELEDSGVYFCASSHDWLVFFGPGTRLTVL.